The TCR beta chain described here comes from a study of tissue T cells after allogeneic stem cell transplantation. Using immunoSEQ multiplex PCR, the repertoire was profiled, and TCRdb retains in-frame clones only, with some absent. The sample consists of tens of thousands of clones, around four fifths of them appearing once. GI sites, liver, skin and spleen were taken after median 9.75 post-mortem hours. CDR3 length: 13 amino acids. V lost 5 bases and J lost 2, with 10 bases in between. The germline gives CDR1 MNHEY, CDR2 SMNVEV (reference sequence). The source is a female donor over 55 with lung cancer. Sequences were derived from tissue from the ileum, sampled at autopsy. The chain links TRBV27 to TRBJ2-7; no clear D gene. CDR3: CASSPIGAYEQYF. In DNA, the CDR3 is TGTGCCAGCAGTCCGATAGGTGCCTACGAGCAGTACTTC.